The entry that follows covers one T cell receptor beta chain sequence. There are 12 residues in the CDR3. V was pared by 5 bases and J by 3 bases, with 7 bases between. Germline V gene data show CDR1 as MDHEN and CDR2 as SYDVKM. The source of the sample is a study of siplizumab effects on memory and regulatory T cells. The assay was immunoSEQ multiplex PCR, and TCRdb's table has in-frame clones only and misses some. Among approximately 100,000 clones listed, around 95% were seen once. The sequence was obtained from a human donor in good health. Sequenced: Tregs sorted from blood. The genes are TRBV28 and TRBJ1-1; D remains unclear. DNA for the CDR3: TGTGCCAGCAGTACGAGACACACTGAAGCTTTCTTT. It encodes CASSTRHTEAFF. The variable domain in full, completed from reference TRBV28 and TRBJ1-1, reads DVKVTQSSRYLVKRTGEKVFLECVQDMDHENMFWYRQDPGLGLRLIYFSYDVKMKEKGDIPEGYSVSREKKERFSLILESASTNQTSMYLCASSTRHTEAFFGQGTRLTVV.